This entry is about one TCR beta chain. The antigen remains unidentified. cDNA encoding TCR beta was synthesized via 5'RACE template switching incorporating UMIs. No DNA is given; TCRdb re-called the 5' RACE reads and lists each CDR3 protein once. The specimen's table records about 180,000 distinct CDR3 sequences. This record comes from a study of T cells expressing NK-cell markers. Whole-study context: Repertoires of TCR beta were obtained from T cells sorted as CD3+CD56+NKG2C+, CD3+CD56+NKG2C- and CD3+CD56-NKG2C+.

The CDR3 consists of 14 residues. Germline V gene data show CDR1 as MDHEN and CDR2 as SYDVKM. Broader study findings: Of the CD8+ T cells in six donors, 1.0-7.0% belonged to dominant NKG2C+ clonotypes. Leadership of the CD3+CD56-NKG2C+ fraction also belonged to these clonotypes in several donors.

Sample: blood T cells: a sorted CD56 or NKG2C T cell subset, CD4+ or CD8+ T cells, or bulk PBMC T cells (not recorded which). The TCR was taken from a man aged 18 to 69 in good health. The chain is built from TRBV28 and TRBJ2-3; TCRdb picks TRBD1, but there is no DNA to check that call. The CDR3 loop reads CASSFTGFTDTQYF.